These 9 T cell receptor beta chains share one sample of origin, sequenced in a study of blood T cell repertoires in COVID-19. Produced via immunoSEQ multiplex PCR; TCRdb's table is partial and in-frame only. Here the sample spans roughly 300,000 clones, 86% being singletons. Sequenced input: peripheral blood. All receptors derive from a woman under 40 with COVID-19, enrolled during active disease.

The genes are TRBV11-2 and TRBJ2-3, with a weak D call TRBD2 (6 bases). CDR3 size: 13 residues. Germline V gives CDR1 SGHAT, CDR2 FQNNGV. Trimming took 4 bases from V and 4 from J, leaving 9 bases between them. The CDR3 loop reads CASSSLAADTQYF. CDR3 nucleotide sequence: TGTGCCAGCAGCTCACTAGCAGCAGATACGCAGTATTTT. Variable domain in full (rest from reference TRBV11-2 and TRBJ2-3): EAGVAQSPRYKIIEKRQSVAFWCNPISGHATLYWYQQILGQGPKLLIQFQNNGVVDDSQLPKDRFSAERLKGVDSTLKIQPAKLEDSAVYLCASSSLAADTQYFGPGTRLTVL.

V usage is TRBV29-1 and J usage is TRBJ2-1, with D unresolved. CDR1 and CDR2 (germline): SQVTM, ANQGSEA. V shed 4 bases and J shed 6 bases, with 4 bases lying between them. CDR3 size: 10 residues. The chain's CDR3 is CSVGGNEQFF. CDR3 DNA sequence: TGCAGCGTTGGAGGCAATGAGCAGTTCTTC.

The chain uses TRBV11-2 and TRBJ2-2, with 7 bases aligning to TRBD2. The V gene end was trimmed by 3 bases and the J gene end by 9 bases; junction bases not matched to a gene: 16. Germline V lookup: CDR1 SGHAT, CDR2 FQNNGV. This CDR3 is built from 17 residues. CDR3 protein: CASSFLTRGGGFRELFF. CDR3 bases: TGTGCCAGCAGCTTCCTGACGAGGGGCGGGGGTTTCAGGGAGCTGTTTTTT.

This rearrangement joins TRBV28 to TRBJ1-5, with 9 bases that match TRBD1. Germline V gene lookup returns CDR1 MDHEN and CDR2 SYDVKM. The CDR3 extends over 15 amino acids. V shed 6 bases, J shed 1 base, and the junction held 4 bases outside the gene matches. This CDR3 reads CASRGTGRSNQPQHF. The CDR3 DNA reads TGTGCCAGCAGGGGGACAGGGCGGAGCAATCAGCCCCAGCATTTT.

The chain combines TRBV25-1 with TRBJ1-4; 10 bases agree with TRBD1. The V gene end was trimmed by 3 bases and the J gene end by 8 bases; junction bases not matched to a gene: 6. Germline values: CDR1 MGHDK, CDR2 SYGVNS. The CDR3 consists of 15 residues. CDR3 residues: CASSDSGQGGEKLFF. The CDR3 DNA reads TGTGCCAGCAGTGACTCCGGACAGGGGGGCGAAAAACTGTTTTTT.

This clone occurred a few times. The rearrangement joins TRBV4-1 to TRBJ1-4, with D uncertain. V was cut by 4 bases and J by 6 bases, with 3 bases left in between. The germline V gene has CDR1 MGHRA and CDR2 YSYEKL. The CDR3 is made up of 11 amino acids. The CDR3 nucleotides are TGCGCCAGCAGCCGCGATGAAAAACTGTTTTTT. As protein: CASSRDEKLFF.

The V gene is TRBV14, the J gene TRBJ1-4, with D possibly being TRBD1 (6 bases). V lost 0 bases and J 4 bases, leaving 12 bases between the germline ends. Germline CDR1 SGHDN, CDR2 FVKESK. The CDR3 spans 16 residues. The CDR3 sequence: CASSQDLGAVNEKLFF. CDR3 coding DNA: TGTGCCAGCAGCCAAGATCTGGGGGCAGTTAATGAAAAACTGTTTTTT.

The chain is built from TRBV2 and TRBJ2-3, with a tentative D call TRBD2 (5 bases). V lost 6 bases to trimming and J lost 3 bases, with 10 bases between them. This CDR3 is built from 13 residues. CDR1 is SNHLY, CDR2 FYNNEI, per germline. The CDR3 protein is CASSRGLTDTQYF. DNA of the CDR3: TGTGCCAGCAGCCGTGGACTTACAGATACGCAGTATTTT.

V and J are TRBV2 and TRBJ2-5; D is perhaps TRBD1 (7 bases). Germline V lookup: CDR1 SNHLY, CDR2 FYNNEI. The CDR3 consists of 15 residues. V was pared by 4 bases and J by 1 base, with 13 bases between. The CDR3 loop reads CASSGQGGPQETQYF. The CDR3, as DNA: TGTGCCAGCAGTGGACAGGGAGGTCCCCAAGAGACCCAGTACTTC.